The 24 T cell receptor beta chains below come from one sample, sequenced in a study of OX40 agonist ivuxolimab in advanced cancers. Only in-frame clones appear in the TCRdb table, and some are missing; sequencing was by immunoSEQ multiplex PCR. The sample lists 70,000 to 80,000 clones, 92% seen once, with about 0.45% in the top ten. Material: CD4+ or CD8+ T cells sorted from blood, obtained in a trial of the OX40 agonist ivuxolimab. The receptors here all came from an adult with an advanced solid tumor such as melanoma, head and neck, liver or kidney cancer.

The CDR3 DNA reads TGCGCCAGCAGTGAGCCGATGGGGCTAGCGCATACTAGCACAGATACGCAGTATTTT. The encoded protein is CASSEPMGLAHTSTDTQYF. V is TRBV10-1 and J is TRBJ2-3; weak D call: TRBD2 (6 bases). V was shortened by 2 bases and J by 0 bases, with 21 bases between the two germline ends. Germline V gene data show CDR1 as WNHNN and CDR2 as SYGVQD (reference sequence). The CDR3 contains 19 residues.

The chain links TRBV18 to TRBJ2-2; 8 bases are shared with TRBD1. Germline lookup yields CDR1 KGHSH and CDR2 LQKENI. J was trimmed by 7 bases and V by 6 bases; bases with no gene match: 10. The CDR3 extends over 15 amino acids. This CDR3 is CASSPGQGGGGELFF. The CDR3 region has the DNA TGTGCCAGCTCTCCAGGACAGGGTGGCGGCGGGGAGCTGTTTTTT.

V is TRBV2 and J is TRBJ1-2; possibly TRBD1 for D (5 bases). V shed 5 bases and J shed 4 bases, with 17 bases lying between them. The CDR3 covers 15 residues. Germline CDR1 and CDR2: SNHLY and FYNNEI. CDR3 nucleotide sequence: TGTGCCAGCAGTCAGGAGCAGGGACGGGGCTATGGCTACACCTTC. Its protein product is CASSQEQGRGYGYTF.

The rearrangement links TRBV2 to TRBJ1-2; D is perhaps TRBD1 (5 bases). The CDR3 runs 12 residues. CDR1 and CDR2 (germline): SNHLY, FYNNEI. V was clipped by 3 bases and J by 7 bases, with 9 bases between them. The CDR3 region is CASSDRVAGYTF. The CDR3 nucleotides read TGTGCCAGCAGTGACAGGGTGGCTGGCTACACCTTC.

The rearrangement uses TRBV21-1 and TRBJ1-5; TRBD1 reflects the table's D call only, with no check against the DNA. TRBV21-1 is reported as a pseudogene. This CDR3 is built from 18 residues. The DNA for the CDR3 is TGTGCCAGCAGCAATTGCTCCTTACAGGGAATAGGCAATCAGCCCCAGCATTTT. Translated, it gives CASSNCSLQGIGNQPQHF.

The chain employs TRBV7-9 and TRBJ2-3; the D gene could be TRBD1 or TRBD2 (6 bases each). Trimming removed 0 bases from V and 5 bases from J, with 12 bases in between. Germline CDR1 and CDR2: SEHNR and FQNEAQ (reference sequence). CDR3 length equals 15 residues. CDR3 sequence: CASSLAGGPQDTQYF. CDR3 sequence (DNA): TGTGCCAGCAGCTTAGCTGGGGGGCCCCAAGATACGCAGTATTTT.

This clone was seen only once. The rearrangement uses TRBV7-2 and TRBJ2-7, with TRBD2 matching 9 bases. CDR1 is SGHTA, CDR2 FQGNSA, per germline. This CDR3 has 15 residues. Losses at the gene ends were 5 bases for V and 2 bases for J; bases not matched to a gene: 7. CDR3 in amino acids: CASSPRGGRAYEQYF. DNA of the CDR3: TGTGCCAGCAGCCCTAGGGGCGGGAGGGCCTACGAGCAGTACTTC.

V and J are TRBV11-3 and TRBJ2-2, with 9 bases lining up with TRBD1. The CDR3 runs to 15 residues. Losses at the gene ends were 3 bases for V and 4 bases for J; bases not matched to a gene: 3. Per germline, CDR1 SGHNT and CDR2 YENEEA. The CDR3 nucleotides are TGTGCCAGCAGCTTTCAACAGGGGGCCACCGGGGAGCTGTTTTTT. Its translation: CASSFQQGATGELFF.

V is TRBV11-3 and J is TRBJ2-3, with 10 bases lining up with TRBD1. The CDR3 has 17 amino acids. Per germline, CDR1 SGHNT and CDR2 YENEEA. Trimming cost V 1 base and J 4 bases; bases outside gene matches: 8. The CDR3 protein is CASSLGDGTGDPDTQYF. CDR3 DNA sequence: TGTGCCAGCAGCTTAGGGGATGGGACAGGGGACCCAGATACGCAGTATTTT.

V usage is TRBV5-1 and J usage is TRBJ2-1; D possibly uses TRBD1 or TRBD2 (5 bases each). Germline V gene data show CDR1 as SGHRS and CDR2 as YFSETQ. V was cut by 4 bases and J by 0 bases, with 11 bases left in between. CDR3 length equals 15 residues. CDR3 in amino acids: CASSGRQTSYNEQFF. The DNA of the CDR3 is TGCGCCAGCAGCGGGAGACAGACCTCCTACAATGAGCAGTTCTTC.

V is TRBV5-8 and J is TRBJ2-2, with TRBD2 matching over 14 bases. The CDR3 is 17 residues long. Per germline, CDR1 SGHTS and CDR2 YDEGEE. The V segment lost 4 bases and the J segment 7 bases; nucleotides outside the gene matches: 9. CDR3 protein: CASSIAGTSGRDGELFF. CDR3 bases: TGTGCCAGCAGCATCGCCGGGACTAGCGGGAGAGACGGGGAGCTGTTTTTT.

V and J are TRBV2 and TRBJ1-1; perhaps TRBD1 as D (5 bases). CDR3 size: 15 residues. CDR1 SNHLY and CDR2 FYNNEI come from the germline V gene. With 6 bases removed from V and 5 bases from J, the gap between germline ends came to 19 bases. CDR3 in amino acids: CASRADMGGSTEAFF. The DNA for the CDR3 is TGTGCCAGCAGGGCTGACATGGGGGGGAGTACTGAAGCTTTCTTT.

V and J are TRBV7-9 and TRBJ2-3, with TRBD2 identical over 11 bases. With V trimmed by 5 bases and J by 7 bases, 11 bases remained unmatched. CDR3 length equals 16 residues. Germline CDR1 and CDR2: SEHNR and FQNEAQ (reference sequence). The chain's CDR3 is CASSPPTSGKNNTQYF. CDR3 sequence (DNA): TGTGCCAGCAGCCCACCGACTAGCGGGAAGAATAATACGCAGTATTTT.

This clone was detected only once. The chain is built from TRBV5-1 and TRBJ1-3; D ambiguous. The germline V gene encodes CDR1 SGHRS and CDR2 YFSETQ. Trimming cost V 3 bases and J 7 bases, with 8 bases left between them. The CDR3 is 12 residues long. In nucleotides, the CDR3 is TGCGCCAGCAGCTCGGAGGGTAACACCATATATTTT. It specifies CASSSEGNTIYF.

The chain joins TRBV4-1 to TRBJ2-3, with 12 bases lining up with TRBD2. Unmatched junction bases numbered 8, after V lost 4 bases and J lost 0 bases. The CDR3 loop spans 18 amino acids. The V gene's germline CDR1 is MGHRA and CDR2 YSYEKL. CDR3 sequence reads: CASSPRLAGVVSTDTQYF. CDR3 coding DNA: TGCGCCAGCAGCCCTCGACTAGCGGGAGTCGTTAGCACAGATACGCAGTATTTT.

The CDR3 nucleotides are TGTGCCTGGAGTGATCAGTCGGGATACAATGAGCAGTTCTTC. Translation gives CAWSDQSGYNEQFF. The chain links TRBV30 to TRBJ2-1, with TRBD2 as a possible D gene (5 bases). V was clipped by 1 base and J by 4 bases, with 11 bases between them. The CDR3 is 14 amino acids. Germline V gives CDR1 GTSNPN, CDR2 SVGIG (reference sequence).

The chain is built from TRBV6-6 and TRBJ2-7, with 8 bases identical to TRBD1. CDR1 is MNHNY and CDR2 is SVGAGI in the germline V gene (reference sequence). CDR3 size: 13 residues. The V gene end was trimmed by 5 bases and the J gene end by 7 bases; junction bases not matched to a gene: 7. CDR3 nucleotides: TGTGCCAGCAGTAAGGACAGGGCGCGGGAGCAGTACTTC. The encoded protein is CASSKDRAREQYF.

The V call is TRBV5-1, the J call TRBJ2-3; no clear D. The V gene lost 1 base and the J gene lost 7 bases, with 7 bases spanning the gap. CDR1 is SGHRS and CDR2 is YFSETQ in the germline V gene. The length of the CDR3 is 12 residues. This chain's CDR3 is CASSLNTNTQYF. The CDR3 nucleotides are TGCGCCAGCAGCTTGAATACGAATACGCAGTATTTT.

This chain connects TRBV6-5 to TRBJ2-3, with D perhaps matching TRBD2 (6 bases). Looked up from germline, CDR1 is MNHEY and CDR2 is SVGAGI. V lost 2 bases to trimming and J lost 2 bases, with 14 bases between them. The CDR3 contains 16 residues. CDR3 nucleotide sequence: TGTGCCAGCAGTTACGCCCCGGGACTCCACACAGATACGCAGTATTTT. It specifies CASSYAPGLHTDTQYF.

This chain joins TRBV29-1 and TRBJ1-4, with 10 nucleotides matching TRBD1. V lost 7 bases and J lost 8; bases outside the gene matches: 4. This CDR3 spans 12 amino acids. Per germline, CDR1 SQVTM and CDR2 ANQGSEA. The CDR3 bases are TGCAGCGGGCGGACAGGGGGAGAAAAACTGTTTTTT. Residues: CSGRTGGEKLFF.

The chain combines TRBV5-6 with TRBJ1-2; D is ambiguous. The CDR3 runs to 13 residues. Germline V gene sequence: CDR1 SGHDT, CDR2 YYEEEE. V was shortened by 0 bases and J by 4 bases, with 7 bases between the two germline ends. The CDR3, as DNA: TGTGCCAGCAGCTTGGCAGAAACCTATGGCTACACCTTC. Its protein is CASSLAETYGYTF.

V and J are TRBV18 and TRBJ1-1; no firm D call. The germline CDR1 and CDR2 sequences are KGHSH and LQKENI. Trimming stripped 2 bases from V and 2 bases from J, with 9 bases between. The CDR3 sequence is 14 residues long. This chain's CDR3 is CASSPVDGNTEAFF. Here the CDR3 DNA reads TGTGCCAGCTCACCAGTGGACGGTAACACTGAAGCTTTCTTT.

In nucleotides, the CDR3 is TGTGCCAGCAGTTTAGGGGCAGGCCTTGCAGAGAACACCGGGGAGCTGTTTTTT. Residues: CASSLGAGLAENTGELFF. The chain combines TRBV27 with TRBJ2-2; D may be TRBD1 (5 bases). The germline V and J ends were trimmed by 2 bases and 1 base, with 17 bases remaining between them. The CDR3 totals 18 residues. The germline gives CDR1 MNHEY, CDR2 SMNVEV (reference sequence).

The chain recombines TRBV19 with TRBJ2-3; maybe TRBD2 (6 bases). V dropped 6 bases and J dropped 2 bases, with 9 bases sitting between them. The germline gives CDR1 LNHDA, CDR2 SQIVND (reference sequence). The CDR3 contains 13 residues. The CDR3 sequence: CASRRESTDTQYF. The CDR3 DNA follows: TGTGCCAGTAGACGGGAGTCCACAGATACGCAGTATTTT.